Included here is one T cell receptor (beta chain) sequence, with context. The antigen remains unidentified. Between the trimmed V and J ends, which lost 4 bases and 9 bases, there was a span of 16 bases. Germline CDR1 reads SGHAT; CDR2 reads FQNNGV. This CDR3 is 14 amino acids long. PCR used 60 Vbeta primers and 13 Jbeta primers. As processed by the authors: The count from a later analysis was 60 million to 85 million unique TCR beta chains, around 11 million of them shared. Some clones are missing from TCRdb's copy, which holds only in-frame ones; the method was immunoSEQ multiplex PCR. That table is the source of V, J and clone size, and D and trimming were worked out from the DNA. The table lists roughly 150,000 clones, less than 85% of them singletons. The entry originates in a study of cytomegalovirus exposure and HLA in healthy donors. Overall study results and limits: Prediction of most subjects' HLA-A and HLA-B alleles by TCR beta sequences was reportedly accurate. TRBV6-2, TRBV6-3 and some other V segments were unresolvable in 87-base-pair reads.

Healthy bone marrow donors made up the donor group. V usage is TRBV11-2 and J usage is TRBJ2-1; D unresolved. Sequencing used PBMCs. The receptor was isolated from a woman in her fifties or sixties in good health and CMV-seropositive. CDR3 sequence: CASSSDWANGEQFF. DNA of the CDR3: TGTGCCAGCAGCTCCGATTGGGCTAACGGTGAGCAGTTCTTC. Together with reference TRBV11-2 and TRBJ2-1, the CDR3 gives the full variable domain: EAGVAQSPRYKIIEKRQSVAFWCNPISGHATLYWYQQILGQGPKLLIQFQNNGVVDDSQLPKDRFSAERLKGVDSTLKIQPAKLEDSAVYLCASSSDWANGEQFFGPGTRLTVL.